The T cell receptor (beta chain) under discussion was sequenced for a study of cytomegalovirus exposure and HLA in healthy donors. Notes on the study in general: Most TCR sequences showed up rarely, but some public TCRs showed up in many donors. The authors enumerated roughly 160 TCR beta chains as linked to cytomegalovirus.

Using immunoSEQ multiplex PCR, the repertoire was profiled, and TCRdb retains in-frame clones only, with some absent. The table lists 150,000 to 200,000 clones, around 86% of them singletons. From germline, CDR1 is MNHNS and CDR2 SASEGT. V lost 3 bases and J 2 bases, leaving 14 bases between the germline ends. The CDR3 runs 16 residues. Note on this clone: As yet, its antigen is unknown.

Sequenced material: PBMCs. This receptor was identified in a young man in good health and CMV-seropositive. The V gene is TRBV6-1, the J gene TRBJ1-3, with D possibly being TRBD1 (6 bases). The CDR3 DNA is TGTGCCAGCAGTGACGGACAGTCGGGCCCTGGAAACACCATATATTTT. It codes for CASSDGQSGPGNTIYF.